The 5 T cell receptor beta chains below were found in one sample sequenced in a study of metastatic and nonmetastatic thyroid tumors. Patients underwent thyroid surgery, and none had received any treatment before it. TCRdb re-called the PCR reads via MiXCR. The sample records over 15,000 clones, about 33% being singletons. Source material: adjacent normal tissue. These receptors all come from a female donor with papillary thyroid cancer or a benign thyroid nodule (not recorded which). Some clones in this sample may be carry-over from other donors' samples.

This clone has a handful of counts. V gene TRBV6-2 or TRBV6-3 combines with J gene TRBJ2-3; 7 bases match TRBD1. This CDR3 spans 16 amino acids. V lost 5 bases to trimming and J lost 3 bases; unmatched junction nucleotides: 11. Per germline, CDR1 MNHEY and CDR2 SVGEGT. The CDR3 region is CASSKPDREVTDTQYF. The CDR3 coding sequence is TGTGCCAGCAGTAAACCTGACAGGGAAGTGACAGATACGCAGTATTTT.

This clone was counted between two and nine times. The CDR3 region has the DNA TGCGCCAGCAGTGAGCGGACAGGGGGCCACGAGCAGTACTTC. Translation gives CASSERTGGHEQYF. This rearrangement joins TRBV10-1 to TRBJ2-7; 11 bases map to TRBD1. The V gene end was trimmed by 2 bases and the J gene end by 5 bases; junction bases not matched to a gene: 2. CDR1 WNHNN and CDR2 SYGVQD come from the germline V gene (reference sequence). The CDR3 has 14 amino acids.

This clone is medium-sized. In DNA form, the CDR3 reads TGTGCCAGCTCACCACCCAGGGTCCACGAGCAGTACTTC. It codes for CASSPPRVHEQYF. The V call is TRBV18, the J call TRBJ2-7, with a weak D call TRBD1 (5 bases). This CDR3 region has 13 residues. The ends were cut back, 0 bases at V and 5 bases at J, with 8 bases in the middle. Germline assignment: CDR1 KGHSH and CDR2 LQKENI.

This clone was detected a few times. This chain connects TRBV6-1 to TRBJ1-3, with D maybe TRBD1 (6 bases). Looked up from germline, CDR1 is MNHNS and CDR2 is SASEGT. The V gene lost 6 bases and the J gene lost 8 bases, with 20 bases spanning the gap. CDR3 length: 15 residues. This chain's CDR3 is CASSTPGGTWDTIYF. CDR3 sequence (DNA): TGTGCCAGCAGCACCCCTGGAGGGACATGGGACACCATATATTTT.

The chain has TRBV28 and TRBJ2-5; a weak D match, TRBD1 (8 bases). The CDR3 consists of 15 residues. Germline values: CDR1 MDHEN, CDR2 SYDVKM. Trimming left V 3 bases short and J 2 bases short, with 13 bases between. The CDR3, as DNA: TGTGCCAGCAGTTTCGTACAGGGGGGGCAAGAGACCCAGTACTTC. Translation gives CASSFVQGGQETQYF.